The 27 T cell receptor beta chains below come from one sample, sequenced in a study of OX40 agonist ivuxolimab in advanced cancers. Some clones are missing from TCRdb's copy, which holds only in-frame ones; the method was immunoSEQ multiplex PCR. The sample gives approximately 70,000 clones, approximately 91% of which show up once; around 0.29% is in the top ten. The sequences come from CD4+ or CD8+ T cells sorted from blood, collected in a trial of the OX40 agonist ivuxolimab. The receptors come from an adult with an advanced solid tumor such as melanoma, head and neck, liver or kidney cancer.

V and J are TRBV6-6 and TRBJ2-7; a possible D gene is TRBD1 (5 bases). Trimming removed 8 bases from V and 4 bases from J, with 9 bases in between. Per germline, CDR1 MNHNY and CDR2 SVGAGI (reference sequence). The CDR3 runs 11 residues. CDR3 amino acids: CASGAGYEQYF. CDR3 nucleotide sequence: TGTGCCAGCGGGGCCGGTTACGAGCAGTACTTC.

The rearrangement links TRBV10-2 to TRBJ2-5; D remains unclear. Trimming cost V 8 bases and J 1 base, with 17 bases left between them. This CDR3 is built from 15 residues. The V gene's germline CDR1 is WSHSY and CDR2 SAAADI. The CDR3 reads CASYSSAAGQETQYF. CDR3 coding DNA: TGCGCCAGCTATTCTTCGGCGGCAGGCCAAGAGACCCAGTACTTC.

This chain connects TRBV18 to TRBJ2-2; D call uncertain. The CDR3 has 13 amino acids. The V gene's germline CDR1 is KGHSH and CDR2 LQKENI. V gave up 6 bases and J gave up 0 bases, with 5 bases separating them. CDR3 residues: CASSLSNTGELFF. The CDR3 DNA reads as TGTGCCAGCTCCCTTTCGAACACCGGGGAGCTGTTTTTT.

The chain has TRBV19 and TRBJ1-5; tentative D call: TRBD1 (5 bases). There are 16 residues in the CDR3. Germline-derived CDR1 and CDR2 are LNHDA and SQIVND (reference sequence). The V end was cut by 5 bases, the J end by 2 bases, with 16 bases between. CDR3 amino acids: CASSSQTQGRNQPQHF. CDR3 sequence (DNA): TGTGCCAGTAGTTCCCAAACCCAGGGCCGCAATCAGCCCCAGCATTTT.

This clone appeared once. The gene calls are TRBV18 and TRBJ2-7, with TRBD1 matching over 9 bases. Germline CDR1 is KGHSH and CDR2 is LQKENI. The CDR3 length is 14 residues. V lost 2 bases and J lost 3; bases outside the gene matches: 2. The CDR3 nucleotides are TGTGCCAGCTCACCAGGGACAGGGTTCTACGAGCAGTACTTC. Translation gives CASSPGTGFYEQYF.

This clone was detected a few times. Other DNA sequences in the same sample also yield this CDR3. The chain couples TRBV27 to TRBJ1-1; 7 bases match TRBD1. CDR3 size: 14 residues. CDR1 MNHEY and CDR2 SMNVEV come from the germline V gene (reference sequence). J gave up 1 base and V 5 bases, and 4 bases lay outside the gene matches. The CDR3 DNA reads TGTGCCAGCAGTCTCGGACAGGCGAACACTGAAGCTTTCTTT. It specifies CASSLGQANTEAFF.

The chain recombines TRBV10-1 with TRBJ1-1, with D perhaps TRBD1 (6 bases). The CDR3 consists of 13 residues. Germline CDR1 WNHNN, CDR2 SYGVQD (reference sequence). V was pared by 6 bases and J by 1 base, with 9 bases between. The DNA of the CDR3 is TGCGCCAGCAGAACAGGGACGAACACTGAAGCTTTCTTT. Protein sequence: CASRTGTNTEAFF.

This chain joins TRBV20-1 and TRBJ1-1, with D unclear. Per germline, CDR1 DFQATT and CDR2 SNEGSKA (reference sequence). The CDR3 length is 11 residues. Trimming shortened V by 5 bases and J by 2 bases, and 6 bases separated the two germline ends. Here the CDR3 reads CSARGNTEAFF. In nucleotides, the CDR3 is TGCAGTGCTCGGGGAAACACTGAAGCTTTCTTT.

J is TRBJ2-2 and V is TRBV2, with a possible D match to TRBD1 (5 bases). V was cut by 2 bases and J by 5 bases, with 12 bases left in between. The CDR3 consists of 15 residues. CDR1 and CDR2 from the germline V gene are SNHLY and FYNNEI. As DNA, the CDR3 is TGTGCCAGCAGTGAATTGGCAGGGATAACCGGGGAGCTGTTTTTT. As protein: CASSELAGITGELFF. Full variable domain (outside the CDR3, taken from reference TRBV2 and TRBJ2-2): EPEVTQTPSHQVTQMGQEVILRCVPISNHLYFYWYRQILGQKVEFLVSFYNNEISEKSEIFDDQFSVERPDGSNFTLKIRSTKLEDSAMYFCASSELAGITGELFFGEGSRLTVL.

The rearrangement links TRBV5-1 to TRBJ2-7; 11 bases match TRBD2. With 0 bases clipped from V and 4 bases from J, the junction kept 6 bases outside the gene matches. Looked up from germline, CDR1 is SGHRS and CDR2 is YFSETQ. This CDR3 has 16 amino acids. The CDR3 DNA sequence: TGCGCCAGCAGCTTGGGACTAGCGGGAAGACTTTACGAGCAGTACTTC. Its translation: CASSLGLAGRLYEQYF. The full variable domain, rest sourced from reference TRBV5-1 and TRBJ2-7, is KAGVTQTPRYLIKTRGQQVTLSCSPISGHRSVSWYQQTPGQGLQFLFEYFSETQRNKGNFPGRFSGRQFSNSRSEMNVSTLELGDSALYLCASSLGLAGRLYEQYFGPGTRLTVT.

Sample share makes this clone medium-sized. This chain joins TRBV2 and TRBJ1-5; D ambiguous. CDR3 length equals 13 residues. Germline CDR1 reads SNHLY; CDR2 reads FYNNEI. V was pared by 1 base and J by 12 bases, with 13 bases between. CDR3 in DNA: TGTGCCAGCAGTGAAGTGACGGATGGCTTCCAGCATTTT. It encodes CASSEVTDGFQHF.

J is TRBJ2-3 and V is TRBV11-3, with D tentatively TRBD2 (6 bases). V was shortened by 1 base and J by 4 bases, with 15 bases between the two germline ends. The length of the CDR3 is 16 residues. CDR1 is SGHNT and CDR2 is YENEEA in the germline V gene. CDR3 DNA sequence: TGTGCCAGCAGCTTAGGACGCCGGGAGTCCCCAGATACGCAGTATTTT. Its protein product is CASSLGRRESPDTQYF.

This chain uses TRBV6-1 with TRBJ2-7, with 7 nucleotides matching TRBD2. The length of the CDR3 is 15 residues. CDR1 and CDR2 from the germline V gene are MNHNS and SASEGT. J was trimmed by 3 bases and V by 7 bases; bases with no gene match: 12. Here the CDR3 reads CASKDPSGGIYEQYF. The CDR3 DNA reads TGTGCCAGCAAAGACCCTAGCGGAGGGATCTACGAGCAGTACTTC.

The chain has TRBV9 and TRBJ1-2, with TRBD1 matching 9 bases. The CDR3 loop spans 15 amino acids. Trimming at V came to 6 bases and at J to 4 bases, leaving 10 bases not matched to a gene. Per germline, CDR1 SGDLS and CDR2 YYNGEE. The CDR3 nucleotides read TGTGCCAGCAAAAGTGGGACAGGGCCAACCTATGGCTACACCTTC. Its protein product is CASKSGTGPTYGYTF. Full variable domain (missing parts from reference TRBV9 and TRBJ1-2): DSGVTQTPKHLITATGQRVTLRCSPRSGDLSVYWYQQSLDQGLQFLIQYYNGEERAKGNILERFSAQQFPDLHSELNLSSLELGDSALYFCASKSGTGPTYGYTFGSGTRLTVV.

The chain couples TRBV5-1 to TRBJ2-1, with TRBD2 matching 13 bases. This CDR3 region has 15 residues. CDR1 SGHRS and CDR2 YFSETQ come from the germline V gene. The V gene end was trimmed by 3 bases and the J gene end by 10 bases; junction bases not matched to a gene: 7. CDR3 DNA sequence: TGCGCCAGCAGCTCCGGACTAGCGGGAGCCGACGAGCAGTTCTTC. Amino acid sequence: CASSSGLAGADEQFF.

The rearrangement uses TRBV6-4 and TRBJ2-1; 10 bases fit TRBD2. The ends lost 6 bases at V and 7 bases at J; junction bases unmatched: 9. Germline CDR1 reads MRHNA; CDR2 reads SNTAGT. This CDR3 region has 15 residues. The CDR3 spells CASSTGLAAGNEQFF. DNA of the CDR3: TGTGCCAGCAGCACCGGACTAGCGGCCGGGAATGAGCAGTTCTTC.

This clone was detected only once. Other DNA sequences in this specimen translate into the identical CDR3. The V call is TRBV18, the J call TRBJ2-5, with D unresolved. The CDR3 extends over 11 amino acids. Germline CDR1 is KGHSH and CDR2 is LQKENI. The V end lost 6 bases, the J end lost 5 bases, and 7 bases lay between the germline ends. The DNA of the CDR3 is TGTGCCAGCTCTAGTGGGGAGACCCAGTACTTC. This codes for CASSSGETQYF.

This chain links TRBV28 with TRBJ1-5, with 8 bases that match TRBD1. CDR3 length: 15 amino acids. The V segment lost 5 bases and the J segment 8 bases; nucleotides outside the gene matches: 11. Germline V gene lookup returns CDR1 MDHEN and CDR2 SYDVKM. CDR3 protein: CASSRQGAKGEPQHF. DNA for the CDR3: TGTGCCAGCAGTCGGCAGGGGGCCAAGGGAGAGCCCCAGCATTTT.

CDR3 nucleotide sequence: TGTGCTAGTGGTTTGAGCAGACAAGAGACCCAGTACTTC. This sequence encodes CASGLSRQETQYF. The chain is built from TRBV12-5 and TRBJ2-5; D is undetermined. The germline V gene encodes CDR1 LGHNT and CDR2 FRNRAP. This CDR3 has 13 amino acids. Trimming cost V 2 bases and J 2 bases, with 6 bases left between them. The full variable domain, in which reference TRBV12-5 and TRBJ2-5 provide the parts outside the CDR3, is DARVTQTPRHKVTEMGQEVTMRCQPILGHNTVFWYRQTMMQGLELLAYFRNRAPLDDSGMPKDRFSAEMPDATLATLKIQPSEPRDSAVYFCASGLSRQETQYFGPGTRLLVL.

This chain connects TRBV28 to TRBJ1-4; a weak D match, TRBD1 (5 bases). Germline CDR1 MDHEN, CDR2 SYDVKM. The CDR3 runs to 22 residues. With 2 bases removed from V and 2 bases from J, the gap between germline ends came to 30 bases. CDR3 residues: CASSLRRPASGLGLSTNEKLFF. The CDR3, as DNA: TGTGCCAGCAGTTTACGCCGCCCTGCCTCGGGACTCGGGCTCTCCACTAATGAAAAACTGTTTTTT.

The V gene is TRBV4-1, the J gene TRBJ2-1; tentatively, D is TRBD2 (5 bases). From germline, CDR1 is MGHRA and CDR2 YSYEKL. Trimming removed 3 bases at V and 6 bases at J, with 18 bases between. This CDR3 has 16 residues. This chain's CDR3 is CASSQGARPTVNEQFF. CDR3 coding DNA: TGCGCCAGCAGCCAGGGAGCGCGACCCACGGTCAATGAGCAGTTCTTC.

As concerns this clone: Other DNA sequences of this sample code for an identical CDR3. The V gene is TRBV6-6, the J gene TRBJ2-7; perhaps TRBD2 as D (5 bases). CDR1 and CDR2 from the germline V gene are MNHNY and SVGAGI (reference sequence). CDR3 length equals 15 residues. The V and J ends lost 3 bases and 6 bases respectively, with 18 bases between them. The CDR3 DNA is TGTGCCAGCAGTTATCCCCCCGTCACGGGGAGCGAGCAGTACTTC. Translated: CASSYPPVTGSEQYF.

The genes are TRBV5-6 and TRBJ2-4; 8 nucleotides match TRBD2. Germline CDR1 SGHDT, CDR2 YYEEEE. The V gene end was trimmed by 4 bases and the J gene end by 3 bases; junction bases not matched to a gene: 3. This CDR3 spans 14 amino acids. The CDR3 sequence: CASSEAGVKNIQYF. In DNA, the CDR3 is TGTGCCAGCAGCGAAGCGGGAGTCAAAAACATTCAGTACTTC.

This clone was seen a handful of times. The V gene is TRBV27, the J gene TRBJ2-5, with D tentatively TRBD1 (5 bases). This CDR3 is built from 13 residues. Looked up from germline, CDR1 is MNHEY and CDR2 is SMNVEV (reference sequence). V was pared by 3 bases and J by 4 bases, with 9 bases between. The CDR3 reads CASSLARGETQYF. Written as DNA, the CDR3 is TGTGCCAGCAGTTTGGCTAGGGGAGAGACCCAGTACTTC.

V gene TRBV19 combines with J gene TRBJ2-2, with 9 nucleotides matching TRBD1. V trimming: 6 bases; J trimming: 6 bases; junction bases outside the gene matches: 5. The CDR3 length is 14 residues. Germline lookup yields CDR1 LNHDA and CDR2 SQIVND (reference sequence). The CDR3 DNA reads TGTGCCAGTAGCTCGGGACAGGGCGCCGGGGAGCTGTTTTTT. Its translation: CASSSGQGAGELFF.

This chain uses TRBV18 with TRBJ1-1; D might be TRBD1 (5 bases). The CDR3 has 13 amino acids. Germline CDR1 is KGHSH and CDR2 is LQKENI. Trimming removed 3 bases at V and 2 bases at J, with 7 bases between. CDR3 in amino acids: CASSPRDNTEAFF. The CDR3 DNA follows: TGTGCCAGCTCACCCAGGGACAACACTGAAGCTTTCTTT.

This chain connects TRBV28 to TRBJ1-2, with D maybe TRBD1 (6 bases). The CDR3 consists of 13 residues. Per the germline V gene, CDR1 is MDHEN and CDR2 is SYDVKM. V lost 4 bases to trimming and J lost 7 bases, with 13 bases between them. In DNA, the CDR3 is TGTGCCAGCAGTTCCATGGGGGCTCGTGGCTACACCTTC. It translates to CASSSMGARGYTF.